These T cell receptor beta chains were read from a single sample in a study of CD8+CD57+ T cells in acquired aplastic anemia. MiXCR, applied by TCRdb to the reads, yields one record per CDR3 protein. Here the sample spans around 200,000 distinct CDR3 sequences, approximately 60% being singletons. Source material: sorted CD4+, CD8+, or CD8+CD57+ T cells (not recorded which) from PBMCs. These receptors all stem from a human donor in good health. The CDR3 runs from the conserved cysteine through the conserved F or W. The D gene is left open where the match is weak. Clone size is given for some rows only: seen once, a few or many times, or a class if the clone is expanded.

D gene	J gene	clone size	V gene	CDR3 protein	CDR3 DNA
NA	TRBJ1-1	NA	TRBV19	CASTTGMNTEAFF	TGTGCCAGTACGACGGGAATGAACACTGAAGCTTTCTTT
NA	TRBJ2-1	NA	TRBV14	CASSDPNSYNEQFF	TGTGCCAGCAGCGACCCTAACTCCTACAATGAGCAGTTCTTC
TRBD1	TRBJ1-2	NA	TRBV20-1	CSAPAGGPFYGYTF	TGCAGTGCCCCTGCAGGGGGACCCTTCTATGGCTACACCTTC
NA	TRBJ2-5	NA	TRBV5-8	CASSHRPGRGETQYF	TGTGCCAGCAGCCACAGACCCGGGAGAGGAGAGACCCAGTACTTC
NA	TRBJ2-1	few	TRBV20-1	CSARPYSGGYNEQFF	TGCAGTGCTAGACCCTATAGCGGAGGATACAATGAGCAGTTCTTC
NA	TRBJ2-1	many	TRBV4-2	CASSQDEGVTEQFF	TGTGCCAGCAGCCAAGATGAGGGAGTGACTGAGCAGTTCTTC
NA	TRBJ1-6	NA	TRBV13	CASSLGSGNSPLHF	TGTGCCAGCAGCTTAGGGTCAGGGAATTCACCCCTCCACTTT
NA	TRBJ2-2	NA	TRBV2	CASSEAVGQPNTGELFF	TGTGCCAGCAGTGAAGCTGTCGGGCAACCGAACACCGGGGAGCTGTTTTTT
NA	TRBJ1-3	NA	TRBV19	CASRYSVSGNTIYF	TGTGCCAGTAGGTACAGCGTCTCTGGAAACACCATATATTTT
NA	TRBJ2-7	NA	TRBV10-3	CAISPQGAGGEQYF	TGTGCCATCAGCCCCCAAGGGGCCGGAGGCGAGCAGTACTTC
TRBD2	TRBJ2-2	NA	TRBV5-1	CASSLTSGGQQNTGELFF	TGCGCCAGCAGCTTGACTAGCGGGGGCCAACAGAACACCGGGGAGCTGTTTTTT
NA	TRBJ2-5	NA	TRBV25-1	CASSDPRAGETQYF	TGTGCCAGCAGTGATCCCCGGGCCGGAGAGACCCAGTACTTC
TRBD1	TRBJ2-7	NA	TRBV10-1	CASSEGPRDRARGEQYF	TGCGCCAGCAGTGAAGGCCCCCGGGACAGGGCACGGGGCGAGCAGTACTTC
TRBD1	TRBJ1-1	NA	TRBV4-2	CASSQGGWGTDANTEAFF	TGTGCCAGCAGCCAAGGGGGTTGGGGGACAGATGCGAACACTGAAGCTTTCTTT
NA	TRBJ1-2	NA	TRBV5-1	CASSVTVDYGYTF	TGCGCCAGCAGCGTGACAGTTGACTATGGCTACACCTTC
NA	TRBJ2-7	NA	TRBV29-1	CSSQDHTSYEQYF	TGCAGCAGCCAAGACCACACCTCCTACGAGCAGTACTTC
TRBD1	TRBJ1-4	NA	TRBV19	CASTSTGRGEKLFF	TGTGCCAGTACCTCGACAGGGCGAGGGGAAAAACTGTTTTTT
NA	TRBJ1-6	NA	TRBV20-1	CSARVGRVYNSPLHF	TGCAGTGCTAGAGTTGGAAGGGTCTATAATTCACCCCTCCACTTT
TRBD1	TRBJ1-2	NA	TRBV20-1	CSAYPRQGHGYTF	TGCAGTGCTTATCCTCGACAGGGACATGGCTACACCTTC
NA	TRBJ2-1	NA	TRBV24-1	CATSDRGGGAIEQFF	TGTGCCACCAGTGATCGGGGAGGCGGTGCAATCGAGCAGTTCTTC
TRBD1	TRBJ1-1	many	TRBV5-6	CASREDRGNTEAFF	TGTGCCAGCAGGGAGGACAGGGGAAACACTGAAGCTTTCTTT
NA	TRBJ2-2	NA	TRBV7-6	CASSLGTADTGELFF	TGTGCCAGCAGCTTAGGGACAGCCGACACCGGGGAGCTGTTTTTT
TRBD1	TRBJ1-1	NA	TRBV10-3	CATQGADTEAFF	TGTGCCACACAGGGGGCAGACACTGAAGCTTTCTTT
TRBD1	TRBJ1-5	NA	TRBV5-1	CASSPGTGAIGGNQPQHF	TGCGCCAGCAGCCCCGGGACAGGGGCCATCGGTGGCAATCAGCCCCAGCATTTT
TRBD1	TRBJ2-7	many	TRBV9	CASSVAAGGIYEQYF	TGTGCCAGCAGCGTAGCGGCAGGGGGCATCTACGAGCAGTACTTC
NA	TRBJ1-2	NA	TRBV10-3	CASSLSGTNYGYTF	TGTGCCAGCAGTTTATCGGGGACTAACTATGGCTACACCTTC
TRBD1	TRBJ1-4	NA	TRBV2	CASSETFSGRGRLSGEKLFF	TGTGCCAGCAGTGAAACTTTCTCTGGGAGGGGGCGTCTTTCCGGTGAAAAACTGTTTTTT
TRBD1	TRBJ1-4	once	TRBV19	CASSIGQGEKLFF	TGTGCCAGTAGTATAGGACAGGGTGAAAAACTGTTTTTT
NA	TRBJ2-5	NA	TRBV7-9	CASSLGFETQYF	TGTGCCAGCAGCTTAGGCTTTGAGACCCAGTACTTC
TRBD1	TRBJ2-7	NA	TRBV24-1	CATSGSDRGWNEQYF	TGTGCCACCAGTGGGTCCGACAGGGGGTGGAACGAGCAGTACTTC
NA	TRBJ2-3	NA	TRBV5-1	CASSLRYASTDTQYF	TGCGCCAGCAGCTTGCGCTACGCTAGCACAGATACGCAGTATTTT
NA	TRBJ1-5	NA	TRBV24-1	CATSSGSNQPQHF	TGTGCCACCAGTTCCGGGAGCAATCAGCCCCAGCATTTT
NA	TRBJ2-7	once	TRBV10-3	CAISSGSIYEQYF	TGTGCCATCAGTTCCGGGAGCATCTACGAGCAGTACTTC
TRBD1	TRBJ2-1	many	TRBV10-3	CAIRDRDSSSYNEQFF	TGTGCCATCAGGGACAGGGACTCGAGCTCCTACAATGAGCAGTTCTTC
TRBD2	TRBJ2-1	NA	TRBV2	CASVTSGSYNEQFF	TGTGCCAGCGTTACTAGCGGGAGTTACAATGAGCAGTTCTTC
NA	TRBJ2-2	many	TRBV6-2/TRBV6-3	CASSTALGELFF	TGTGCCAGCAGTACCGCTTTGGGGGAGCTGTTTTTT
TRBD2	TRBJ2-1	NA	TRBV7-9	CASSLAFTSGGNNEQFF	TGTGCCAGCAGCTTAGCGTTTACTAGCGGGGGAAACAATGAGCAGTTCTTC
TRBD1	TRBJ2-7	NA	TRBV19	CASRPTGSSYEQYF	TGTGCCAGTAGACCGACAGGGAGCTCCTACGAGCAGTACTTC
NA	TRBJ2-7	NA	TRBV14	CASSHPTDEPGIGTYEQYF	TGTGCCAGCAGCCACCCAACAGATGAGCCCGGGATTGGGACCTACGAGCAGTACTTC